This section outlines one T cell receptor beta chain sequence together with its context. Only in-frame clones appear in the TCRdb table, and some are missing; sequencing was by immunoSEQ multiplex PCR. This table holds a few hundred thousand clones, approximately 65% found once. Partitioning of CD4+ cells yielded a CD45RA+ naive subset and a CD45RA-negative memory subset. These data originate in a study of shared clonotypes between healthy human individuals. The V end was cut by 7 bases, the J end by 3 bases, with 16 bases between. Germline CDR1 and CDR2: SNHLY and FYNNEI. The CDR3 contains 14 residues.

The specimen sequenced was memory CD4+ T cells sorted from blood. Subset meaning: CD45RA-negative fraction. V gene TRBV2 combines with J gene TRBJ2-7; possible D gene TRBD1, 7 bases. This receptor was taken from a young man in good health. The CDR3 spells CASKRAGGGYEQYF. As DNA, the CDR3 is TGTGCCAGCAAGAGGGCAGGGGGAGGCTACGAGCAGTACTTC. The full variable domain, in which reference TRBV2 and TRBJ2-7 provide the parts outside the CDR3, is EPEVTQTPSHQVTQMGQEVILRCVPISNHLYFYWYRQILGQKVEFLVSFYNNEISEKSEIFDDQFSVERPDGSNFTLKIRSTKLEDSAMYFCASKRAGGGYEQYFGPGTRLTVT.